What follows are 31 T cell receptor beta chains derived from one specimen sequenced in a study of response to subunit inactivated influenza vaccine. TCRdb re-derived calls from the RT-PCR reads in MiXCR, one entry per CDR3 protein. The top ten hold 12% of the sample, which has about 520,000 distinct CDR3 sequences, about a tenth seen once. The starting material was PBMCs from blood, obtained roughly 48 days after vaccination. The receptor set was obtained from a man in his forties or fifties who received an inactivated influenza vaccine.

This clonotype occurred many times. The CDR3, as DNA: TGCGCCAGCAGCACTGGGACAGCCAGAAAAGAGACCCAGTACTTC. The encoded protein is CASSTGTARKETQYF. V usage is TRBV5-1 and J usage is TRBJ2-5, with 7 positions matching TRBD1. V gave up 4 bases and J gave up 3 bases; unmatched junction bases: 9. This CDR3 spans 15 amino acids. From germline, CDR1 is SGHRS and CDR2 YFSETQ.

This chain connects TRBV5-6 to TRBJ1-1; D is ambiguous. CDR3 length equals 15 residues. Germline V gene lookup returns CDR1 SGHDT and CDR2 YYEEEE. V lost 0 bases and J 1 base, leaving 10 bases between the germline ends. In DNA, the CDR3 is TGTGCCAGCAGCTTGGTTCGCAGGTGGAACACTGAAGCTTTCTTT. It encodes CASSLVRRWNTEAFF.

V and J are TRBV27 and TRBJ2-6, with TRBD1 matching over 10 bases. The germline V gene encodes CDR1 MNHEY and CDR2 SMNVEV (reference sequence). Trimming at V came to 5 bases and at J to 7 bases, leaving 8 bases not matched to a gene. The CDR3 consists of 16 residues. The CDR3 loop is CASSMTGGPKANVLTF. The DNA of the CDR3 is TGTGCCAGCAGTATGACAGGGGGCCCTAAAGCCAACGTCCTGACTTTC.

The chain recombines TRBV10-2 with TRBJ2-2, with D perhaps matching TRBD1 (5 bases). V was pared by 3 bases and J by 0 bases, with 14 bases between. The CDR3 loop spans 17 amino acids. Germline CDR1 WSHSY, CDR2 SAAADI. The CDR3 bases are TGCGCCAGCAGTGAATCTTGGACACTATCGAACACCGGGGAGCTGTTTTTT. Translated, it gives CASSESWTLSNTGELFF.

This clonotype showed up just a few times. The V and J genes are TRBV29-1 and TRBJ2-7, with D possibly matching TRBD1 (7 bases). This CDR3 spans 14 amino acids. CDR1 is SQVTM and CDR2 is ANQGSEA in the germline V gene. The germline V and J ends were trimmed by 7 bases and 1 base, with 17 bases remaining between them. Here the CDR3 reads CSARGGTESYEQYF. The CDR3 DNA sequence: TGCAGCGCCCGAGGGGGGACAGAGTCCTACGAGCAGTACTTC.

This clonotype was detected a few times. This chain links TRBV5-1 with TRBJ2-1; D gene uncertain. Germline V gene sequence: CDR1 SGHRS, CDR2 YFSETQ. The CDR3 extends over 16 amino acids. Trimming took off 0 bases at V and 0 bases at J, with 10 bases between the two ends. The CDR3 region is CASSLDSSGSYNEQFF. For the CDR3, the DNA is TGCGCCAGCAGCTTGGACTCCTCCGGCTCCTACAATGAGCAGTTCTTC.

This clonotype was seen ten or more times. This sequence joins TRBV15 and TRBJ2-7, with D unresolved. There are 14 residues in the CDR3. V lost 5 bases to trimming and J lost 2 bases, with 13 bases between them. Germline CDR1 reads LNHNV; CDR2 reads YYDKDF (reference sequence). The CDR3 protein is CATSPSGGAYEQYF. DNA for the CDR3: TGTGCCACCAGCCCATCTGGCGGAGCCTACGAGCAGTACTTC.

Only a few counts were recorded for this clonotype. J is TRBJ2-1 and V is TRBV7-2; 11 bases line up with TRBD2. Trimming took 4 bases from V and 14 from J; bases not matched to a gene: 7. Per germline, CDR1 SGHTA and CDR2 FQGNSA. The CDR3 runs 13 residues. The CDR3 loop reads CASSSATSGREFF. The CDR3 DNA follows: TGTGCCAGCAGCTCCGCCACTAGCGGGAGAGAGTTCTTC.

There are a few counts of this clonotype. This chain links TRBV3-1 with TRBJ1-4; D is unresolved. CDR1 and CDR2 from the germline V gene are LGHDT and YNNKEL (reference sequence). The V and J ends lost 1 base and 15 bases respectively, with 12 bases between them. This CDR3 region has 12 residues. The CDR3 is CASSQVAGIMFF. Written as DNA, the CDR3 is TGTGCCAGCAGCCAAGTGGCGGGAATCATGTTTTTT.

The rearrangement joins TRBV10-3 to TRBJ1-2; D remains unclear. The CDR3 is made up of 12 amino acids. Trimming cost V 4 bases and J 7 bases, with 10 bases left between them. Germline-derived CDR1 and CDR2 are ENHRY and SYGVKD. The CDR3 bases are TGTGCCATCAGTGTCGACGGCTCTGGCTACACCTTC. Its protein is CAISVDGSGYTF.

The rearrangement joins TRBV7-8 to TRBJ1-5; 9 positions agree with TRBD1. The germline V gene has CDR1 SGHVS and CDR2 FQNEAQ. The J segment lost 7 bases and the V segment lost 0 bases, leaving 1 base of the junction unmatched. This CDR3 region has 14 residues. For the CDR3, the DNA is TGTGCCAGCAGCTTAGCGGGACAGGGACAGCCCCAGCATTTT. Translated: CASSLAGQGQPQHF.

The sample holds many counts of this clonotype. The rearrangement links TRBV29-1 to TRBJ2-2; D possibly uses TRBD1 or TRBD2 (5 bases each). Germline CDR1 is SQVTM and CDR2 is ANQGSEA. The CDR3 has 17 residues. V dropped 6 bases and J dropped 6 bases, with 26 bases sitting between them. CDR3 in DNA: TGCAGCGTCCGGGGCGGTGCCGGTGGGGTTGTGGCCGGGGAGCTGTTTTTT. Protein: CSVRGGAGGVVAGELFF.

The sample holds many counts of this clonotype. The chain links TRBV15 to TRBJ2-5; no clear D gene. Germline V lookup: CDR1 LNHNV, CDR2 YYDKDF (reference sequence). The V and J ends lost 5 bases and 1 base respectively, with 8 bases between them. The CDR3 has 13 residues. CDR3 coding DNA: TGTGCCACCAGCCAGAACAGCCAAGAGACCCAGTACTTC. This codes for CATSQNSQETQYF.

This clonotype was found a few times. V gene TRBV5-5 combines with J gene TRBJ2-7; no definite D call. The germline CDR1 and CDR2 sequences are SGHKS and YYEKEE (reference sequence). The CDR3 totals 13 residues. V was cut by 4 bases and J by 5 bases, with 13 bases left in between. The CDR3 region has the DNA TGTGCCAGCAGCCGGGCCACCCCTGACGAGCAGTACTTC. This gives the protein CASSRATPDEQYF. Based on the CDR3 plus reference TRBV5-5 and TRBJ2-7, the full variable domain is DAGVTQSPTHLIKTRGQQVTLRCSPISGHKSVSWYQQVLGQGPQFIFQYYEKEERGRGNFPDRFSARQFPNYSSELNVNALLLGDSALYLCASSRATPDEQYFGPGTRLTVT.

The chain has TRBV7-2 and TRBJ2-2; D unclear. This CDR3 is built from 16 residues. Per germline, CDR1 SGHTA and CDR2 FQGNSA. V lost 5 bases and J lost 2, with 15 bases in between. Written as DNA, the CDR3 is TGTGCCAGCAGCCCTCCGTTGGCTTCCAACACCGGGGAGCTGTTTTTT. Translated, it gives CASSPPLASNTGELFF. Supplemented by reference TRBV7-2 and TRBJ2-2, the full variable domain reads GAGVSQSPSNKVTEKGKDVELRCDPISGHTALYWYRQSLGQGLEFLIYFQGNSAPDKSGLPSDRFSAERTGGSVSTLTIQRTQQEDSAVYLCASSPPLASNTGELFFGEGSRLTVL.

This clonotype was seen ten or more times. The CDR3 spells CASSYRGQGVYEQYF. As DNA, the CDR3 is TGTGCCAGCAGTTACCGCGGACAGGGCGTGTACGAGCAGTACTTC. This chain links TRBV6-5 with TRBJ2-7, with 8 bases that match TRBD1. V was clipped by 2 bases and J by 4 bases; unmatched bases: 7. Germline CDR1 MNHEY, CDR2 SVGAGI. The length of the CDR3 is 15 residues.

This clonotype was seen a few times. The V and J genes are TRBV7-3 and TRBJ2-2; TRBD1 matches 7 bases. CDR1 is SGHTA, CDR2 FQGTGA, per germline. V was clipped by 5 bases and J by 6 bases; unmatched bases: 6. The CDR3 runs to 14 residues. The CDR3 is CASSKDRAAGELFF. CDR3 nucleotides: TGTGCCAGCAGCAAAGACAGGGCCGCCGGGGAGCTGTTTTTT.

The table lists this clonotype with many counts. The chain recombines TRBV7-2 with TRBJ2-1; unclear D gene. Trimming pared 4 bases from V and 9 bases from J, leaving 10 bases between. There are 12 residues in the CDR3. From germline, CDR1 is SGHTA and CDR2 FQGNSA. CDR3 in DNA: TGTGCCAGCAGCTCATCGGGTAGTGAGCAGTTCTTC. Protein sequence: CASSSSGSEQFF.

The chain links TRBV10-3 to TRBJ1-1, with 8 nucleotides matching TRBD1. With 0 bases clipped from V and 3 bases from J, the junction kept 18 bases outside the gene matches. Germline assignment: CDR1 ENHRY and CDR2 SYGVKD. There are 20 residues in the CDR3. CDR3 residues: CAISESWMGASRGRDTEAFF. CDR3 coding DNA: TGTGCCATCAGTGAGTCTTGGATGGGGGCTTCCAGGGGGCGGGACACTGAAGCTTTCTTT.

This clonotype was observed at least ten times. The chain recombines TRBV12-3 or TRBV12-4 with TRBJ2-5; D possibly corresponds to TRBD1 (5 bases). Trimming cost V 3 bases and J 7 bases, with 18 bases left between them. The CDR3 loop spans 15 amino acids. CDR3 sequence (DNA): TGTGCCAGCAGTTTGCCAGGGTCATCATTTAGGACCCAGTACTTC. This encodes CASSLPGSSFRTQYF.

This clonotype was detected ten times or more. The chain is built from TRBV20-1 and TRBJ1-6; maybe TRBD1 (6 bases). The V end was cut by 6 bases, the J end by 6 bases, with 12 bases between. Germline V lookup: CDR1 DFQATT, CDR2 SNEGSKA (reference sequence). This CDR3 is 13 amino acids long. CDR3 region: CSAVRDTNSPLHF. The CDR3 DNA reads as TGCAGTGCAGTCCGGGACACTAATTCACCCCTCCACTTT.

This clonotype was seen at least ten times. V usage is TRBV28 and J usage is TRBJ2-4; 10 nucleotides line up with TRBD1. J lost 8 bases, V lost 1 base, and 14 bases had no gene match. Germline V gene lookup returns CDR1 MDHEN and CDR2 SYDVKM. This CDR3 contains 18 residues. The CDR3 DNA follows: TGTGCCAGCAGTTTATTTCAGATCCGGGACAGGGGATCTTACATTCAGTACTTC. Its translation is CASSLFQIRDRGSYIQYF. Supplemented by reference TRBV28 and TRBJ2-4, the full variable domain reads DVKVTQSSRYLVKRTGEKVFLECVQDMDHENMFWYRQDPGLGLRLIYFSYDVKMKEKGDIPEGYSVSREKKERFSLILESASTNQTSMYLCASSLFQIRDRGSYIQYFGAGTRLSVL.

This chain links TRBV6-1 with TRBJ2-7; 8 nucleotides match TRBD1. After removal of 6 bases from V and 4 bases from J, the junction contained 5 bases not matched to a gene. Germline lookup yields CDR1 MNHNS and CDR2 SASEGT. The CDR3 spans 13 residues. The CDR3 here is CASRETGVYEQYF. DNA of the CDR3: TGTGCCAGCAGGGAGACAGGGGTTTACGAGCAGTACTTC.

The chain employs TRBV28 and TRBJ2-4; 7 bases are shared with TRBD1. Germline CDR1 reads MDHEN; CDR2 reads SYDVKM. The CDR3 sequence is 16 residues long. Trimming took 5 bases from V and 0 from J; bases not matched to a gene: 7. CDR3 nucleotides: TGTGCCAGCAGTACCGGGACAGCCCAAGCCAAAAACATTCAGTACTTC. Its translation is CASSTGTAQAKNIQYF. Supplemented by reference TRBV28 and TRBJ2-4, the full variable domain reads DVKVTQSSRYLVKRTGEKVFLECVQDMDHENMFWYRQDPGLGLRLIYFSYDVKMKEKGDIPEGYSVSREKKERFSLILESASTNQTSMYLCASSTGTAQAKNIQYFGAGTRLSVL.

This clonotype turned up a few times. The chain is built from TRBV12-3 or TRBV12-4 and TRBJ2-7; D is perhaps TRBD1 (5 bases). CDR3 length: 14 residues. Trimming left V 5 bases short and J 4 bases short, with 15 bases between. DNA of the CDR3: TGTGCCAGCAGTCTTCGGCAGGGTTGGTACGAGCAGTACTTC. It specifies CASSLRQGWYEQYF.

Only a few counts were recorded for this clonotype. This chain joins TRBV5-1 and TRBJ2-5; D is undetermined. Germline V gene lookup returns CDR1 SGHRS and CDR2 YFSETQ. The length of the CDR3 is 13 residues. The V end was cut by 5 bases, the J end by 2 bases, with 10 bases between. The CDR3 coding sequence is TGCGCCAGCAGGGGTCCTGGGCAAGAGACCCAGTACTTC. Encoded protein: CASRGPGQETQYF.

The chain employs TRBV5-1 and TRBJ2-3; TRBD1 might be the D (6 bases). V lost 5 bases and J 2 bases, leaving 18 bases between the germline ends. Per the germline V gene, CDR1 is SGHRS and CDR2 is YFSETQ. The CDR3 is made up of 16 amino acids. The CDR3 sequence is CASRSRPQGNTDTQYF. In nucleotides, the CDR3 is TGCGCCAGCAGATCTCGTCCACAGGGCAACACAGATACGCAGTATTTT. Complete variable domain (other parts from reference TRBV5-1 and TRBJ2-3): KAGVTQTPRYLIKTRGQQVTLSCSPISGHRSVSWYQQTPGQGLQFLFEYFSETQRNKGNFPGRFSGRQFSNSRSEMNVSTLELGDSALYLCASRSRPQGNTDTQYFGPGTRLTVL.

The chain joins TRBV11-2 to TRBJ2-1; the D is unclear. Trimming left V 1 base short and J 13 bases short, with 14 bases between. CDR1 SGHAT and CDR2 FQNNGV come from the germline V gene. CDR3 length equals 13 residues. The CDR3 coding sequence is TGTGCCAGCAGCTTAGTTTCAAGGTTCCATCAGTTCTTC. Translating gives CASSLVSRFHQFF.

CDR3 protein: CASSQAPGQGAYNEQFF. Here the CDR3 DNA reads TGCGCCAGCAGCCAAGCACCGGGACAGGGGGCCTACAATGAGCAGTTCTTC. The chain recombines TRBV4-3 with TRBJ2-1; 11 bases agree with TRBD1. This CDR3 spans 17 amino acids. J lost 2 bases, V lost 1 base, and 4 bases had no gene match. Germline CDR1 reads LGHNA; CDR2 reads YSLEER.

This clonotype is termed medium-sized (0.01 to 0.1%). The genes are TRBV7-8 and TRBJ2-3; 10 bases fit TRBD2. V was clipped by 0 bases and J by 2 bases; unmatched bases: 5. CDR3 length equals 17 residues. Germline V gene sequence: CDR1 SGHVS, CDR2 FQNEAQ. CDR3 amino acids: CASSLALAGGNTDTQYF. Here the CDR3 DNA reads TGTGCCAGCAGCTTAGCGTTAGCGGGGGGAAACACAGATACGCAGTATTTT.

This clonotype was detected ten times or more. The V call is TRBV29-1, the J call TRBJ2-3; a weak D match, TRBD2 (6 bases). The CDR3 length is 15 residues. Per germline, CDR1 SQVTM and CDR2 ANQGSEA. Trimming cost V 0 bases and J 6 bases, with 16 bases left between them. CDR3 loop: CSVEDWGDLRDTQYF. The CDR3 bases are TGCAGCGTTGAAGATTGGGGGGATCTTAGGGATACGCAGTATTTT.